The present T cell receptor beta chain was sequenced within a study of response to subunit inactivated influenza vaccine (dated by TCRdb to 2016 to 2018). Background on the whole study: Deep quantitative profiling of the T cell receptor repertoire was used in the study to follow responses to a trivalent subunit inactivated influenza vaccine. Overall study outcomes, separate from this receptor: The authors suggested that each seasonal influenza vaccination may recruit only a limited number of new T cells.

This clonotype was seen ten or more times. Its cognate antigen has yet to be identified. Per-nucleotide qualities are absent, and no much larger clonotype sits a single base away. Clipping removes 4 bases from V and 0 bases from J, with 10 as the unmatched junction base count. The germline V gene sets CDR1 to MDHEN and CDR2 to SYDVKM. The cysteine opens and the phenylalanine closes a CDR3 of 17 amino acids. The retained sequence is limited to the CDR3, 51 bases, with the frame set at the first base. Library creation used RT-PCR. This sample was sequenced with an Illumina HiSeq 2500. Through fastp at Q25 and MiXCR, TCRdb rebuilt clones from the public reads, retaining in-frame beta chains. Every CDR3 protein is listed once, alongside the most common genes and DNA of its rows. For this sample there are roughly 650,000 distinct CDR3 sequences; 11% to 15% appear just once. The top ten constitute 7.6% of the sample.

The sample here was PBMCs from blood, taken roughly 2 weeks before vaccination. This TCR derives from a man aged 45-65 years who received an inactivated influenza vaccine. Donor details come from another sample of the same person, matched by shared clones. This chain joins TRBV28 to TRBJ2-7; 9 middle bases align to TRBD1. The DNA sequence is as follows: TGTGCCAGCAGTTACCACCCAACAGGGGGCAGCTCCTACGAGCAGTACTTC. Its amino acids are CASSYHPTGGSSYEQYF.